This passage covers 3 T cell receptor beta chains from one sample sequenced in a study of cytomegalovirus exposure and HLA in healthy donors. The PCR made use of 60 Vbeta and 13 Jbeta primers. TCRdb's copy holds only in-frame clones and misses some; the assay was immunoSEQ multiplex PCR. The table includes about 150,000 clones, roughly 72% detected once. Material for sequencing was PBMCs. The receptors were gathered from a man in his forties in good health and CMV-seronegative.

This clone was detected only a few times. This chain connects TRBV14 to TRBJ1-2; D is possibly TRBD1 (5 bases). The CDR3 loop spans 15 amino acids. The germline CDR1 and CDR2 sequences are SGHDN and FVKESK. Between the trimmed V and J ends, which lost 0 bases and 5 bases, there was a span of 13 bases. Here the CDR3 reads CASSQDKGRVYGYTF. In nucleotides, the CDR3 is TGTGCCAGCAGCCAAGATAAAGGCAGGGTATATGGCTACACCTTC.

The chain combines TRBV28 with TRBJ1-1; a possible D gene is TRBD1 (5 bases). V gave up 5 bases and J gave up 1 base, with 11 bases separating them. Per germline, CDR1 MDHEN and CDR2 SYDVKM. The CDR3 runs to 14 residues. The chain's CDR3 is CASSPGGENTEAFF. For the CDR3, the DNA is TGTGCCAGCAGTCCCGGGGGGGAGAACACTGAAGCTTTCTTT.

The V call is TRBV6-6, the J call TRBJ1-1; tentatively, D is TRBD1 (6 bases). The CDR3 sequence is 14 residues long. CDR1 MNHNY and CDR2 SVGAGI come from the germline V gene (reference sequence). The germline V and J ends were trimmed by 7 bases and 1 base, with 13 bases remaining between them. The CDR3 coding sequence is TGTGCCAGCACACCGGACAGATCGAACACTGAAGCTTTCTTT. Protein sequence: CASTPDRSNTEAFF.